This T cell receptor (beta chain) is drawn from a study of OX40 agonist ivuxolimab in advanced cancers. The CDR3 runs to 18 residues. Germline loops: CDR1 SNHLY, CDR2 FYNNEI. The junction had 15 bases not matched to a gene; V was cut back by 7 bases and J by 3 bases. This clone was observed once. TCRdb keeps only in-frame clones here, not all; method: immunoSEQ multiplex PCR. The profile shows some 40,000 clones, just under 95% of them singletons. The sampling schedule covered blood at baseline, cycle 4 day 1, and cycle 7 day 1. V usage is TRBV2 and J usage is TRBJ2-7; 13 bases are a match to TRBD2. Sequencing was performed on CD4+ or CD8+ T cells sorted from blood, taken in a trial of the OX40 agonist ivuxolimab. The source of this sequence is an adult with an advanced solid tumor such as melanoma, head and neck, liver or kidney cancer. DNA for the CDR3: TGTGCCAGCACTGATGGGACTAGCGGGACCCAGACGGGCTACGAGCAGTACTTC. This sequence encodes CASTDGTSGTQTGYEQYF.